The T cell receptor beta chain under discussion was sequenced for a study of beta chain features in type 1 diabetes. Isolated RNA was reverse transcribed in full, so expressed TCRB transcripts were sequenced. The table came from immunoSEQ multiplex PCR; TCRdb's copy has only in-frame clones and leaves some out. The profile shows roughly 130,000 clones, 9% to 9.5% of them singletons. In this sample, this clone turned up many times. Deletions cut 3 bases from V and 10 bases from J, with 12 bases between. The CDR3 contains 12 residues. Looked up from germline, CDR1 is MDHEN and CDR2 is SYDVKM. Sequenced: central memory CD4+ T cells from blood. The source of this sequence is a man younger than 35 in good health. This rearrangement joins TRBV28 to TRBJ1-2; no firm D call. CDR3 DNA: TGTGCCAGCAGTTTTAGGCCGAGGGACTACACCTTC. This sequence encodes CASSFRPRDYTF.